These 6 T cell receptor beta chains share one sample of origin, sequenced in a study of PD-L1 blockade in urothelial cancer. This table comes from immunoSEQ multiplex PCR, and its TCRdb copy is limited to in-frame clones, with some not included. The sample contains tens of thousands of clones, roughly 86% of which appear only once. Time point here: pretreatment peripheral blood. This sample comprised PBMCs, obtained around atezolizumab (anti-PD-L1) treatment. These receptor sequences come from a man aged 55 to 70 with urothelial cancer.

This clone was counted many times. The CDR3 nucleotides are TGTGCCAGCAGCACGGGACAGGGGAACTATGGCTACACCTTC. As protein: CASSTGQGNYGYTF. This sequence joins TRBV5-5 and TRBJ1-2, with TRBD1 matching over 10 bases. With V trimmed by 4 bases and J by 2 bases, 2 bases remained unmatched. The CDR3 contains 14 residues. Germline V CDR1 and CDR2: SGHKS, YYEKEE (reference sequence). The full variable domain, completed using reference TRBV5-5 and TRBJ1-2, is DAGVTQSPTHLIKTRGQQVTLRCSPISGHKSVSWYQQVLGQGPQFIFQYYEKEERGRGNFPDRFSARQFPNYSSELNVNALLLGDSALYLCASSTGQGNYGYTFGSGTRLTVV.

The rearrangement joins TRBV6-5 to TRBJ1-2; 8 positions match TRBD1. V shed 6 bases and J 6 bases; nucleotides not matched to a gene: 3. The CDR3 spans 12 residues. CDR1 is MNHEY, CDR2 SVGAGI, per germline. The CDR3 here is CASRTGEDGYTF. CDR3 DNA: TGTGCCAGCAGGACAGGGGAGGATGGCTACACCTTC.

V is TRBV7-2 and J is TRBJ1-2; 7 bases align to TRBD1. The germline gives CDR1 SGHTA, CDR2 FQGNSA. V shed 2 bases and J 2 bases; nucleotides not matched to a gene: 2. This CDR3 comprises 14 residues. The CDR3: CASSLHRGNYGYTF. DNA of the CDR3: TGTGCCAGCAGCTTACACAGGGGAAACTATGGCTACACCTTC.

The rearrangement uses TRBV4-2 and TRBJ1-2, with 10 bases aligning to TRBD1. This CDR3 spans 15 amino acids. Germline V gene lookup returns CDR1 LGHNA and CDR2 YNFKEQ. V trimming: 4 bases; J trimming: 4 bases; junction bases outside the gene matches: 6. The CDR3 nucleotides are TGTGCCAGCAGCCGACCGGGACAGGGGATCTATGGCTACACCTTC. Amino acids: CASSRPGQGIYGYTF.

V and J are TRBV6-5 and TRBJ1-5; 9 bases line up with TRBD1. Germline V CDR1 and CDR2: MNHEY, SVGAGI. The CDR3 has 15 amino acids. V was clipped by 7 bases and J by 2 bases; unmatched bases: 6. This chain's CDR3 is CASIGDRGGNQPQHF. The CDR3 DNA reads TGTGCCAGCATTGGTGACAGGGGGGGCAATCAGCCCCAGCATTTT.

In its sample, this clone was seen once. V gene TRBV2 combines with J gene TRBJ1-4; 11 bases align to TRBD1. With 8 bases clipped from V and 0 bases from J, the junction kept 5 bases outside the gene matches. CDR1 is SNHLY, CDR2 FYNNEI, per germline. This CDR3 has 16 residues. CDR3 residues: CASGGQGEATNEKLFF. CDR3 DNA sequence: TGTGCCAGCGGGGGACAGGGGGAGGCAACTAATGAAAAACTGTTTTTT.